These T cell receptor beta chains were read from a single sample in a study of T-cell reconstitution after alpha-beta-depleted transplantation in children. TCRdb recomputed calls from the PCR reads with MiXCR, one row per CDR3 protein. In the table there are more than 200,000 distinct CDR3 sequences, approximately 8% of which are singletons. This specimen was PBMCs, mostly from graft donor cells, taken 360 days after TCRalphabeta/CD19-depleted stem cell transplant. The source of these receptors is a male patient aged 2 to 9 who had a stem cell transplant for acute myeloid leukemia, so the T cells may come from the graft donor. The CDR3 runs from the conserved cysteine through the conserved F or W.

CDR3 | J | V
CASSVVIRTDTQYF | TRBJ2-3 | TRBV12-3/TRBV12-4
CASSLIQAADTQYF | TRBJ2-3 | TRBV7-8
CASSPQMQTWEHGYTF | TRBJ1-2 | TRBV28
CASSWTTDRKITGELFF | TRBJ2-2 | TRBV5-1
CATAPQTRRIHYQFSGNTIYF | TRBJ1-3 | TRBV6-5
CASSLSVGETQYF | TRBJ2-5 | TRBV2
CSALWISTDTQYF | TRBJ2-3 | TRBV20-1
CSADPREDEQFF | TRBJ2-1 | TRBV20-1
CASSPGLAQYNEQFF | TRBJ2-1 | TRBV7-3
CASSQVSLVAETQYF | TRBJ2-5 | TRBV4-1
CASSSSGATQETQYF | TRBJ2-5 | TRBV12-3/TRBV12-4
CASSLEGRTVKNIQYF | TRBJ2-4 | TRBV7-9
CATSTNRGQGHYNEQFF | TRBJ2-1 | TRBV15
CASSFLEINPHGYTF | TRBJ1-2 | TRBV12-3/TRBV12-4
CASSLPGNQPQHF | TRBJ1-5 | TRBV12-3/TRBV12-4
CASSSTNEKLFF | TRBJ1-4 | TRBV2
CASSRDRGRGDTQYF | TRBJ2-3 | TRBV6-1
CASSLKGGHIQYF | TRBJ2-4 | TRBV5-6
CAISPAAVTGELFF | TRBJ2-2 | TRBV10-3
CASGLQGYEQYF | TRBJ2-7 | TRBV12-5
CASSLFEDRISPYEQYF | TRBJ2-7 | TRBV7-6
CASSVGEGLAGVSYEQYF | TRBJ2-7 | TRBV9
CASSQQANYGYTF | TRBJ1-2 | TRBV18
CAWSVPKNYNEQFF | TRBJ2-1 | TRBV30
CSVENRTLAKNIQYF | TRBJ2-4 | TRBV29-1
CAWTQTLYGYTF | TRBJ1-2 | TRBV30
CASSLAPSGGVDTQYF | TRBJ2-3 | TRBV7-6
CSAGQGTWETQYF | TRBJ2-5 | TRBV20-1
CAIGLQDGSNQPQHF | TRBJ1-5 | TRBV10-3
CASWSSAGTDTQYF | TRBJ2-3 | TRBV11-2
CASSWGWGLSGNTIYF | TRBJ1-3 | TRBV5-1
CATSRDAGVYTGELFF | TRBJ2-2 | TRBV15
CASSFPGQREAFF | TRBJ1-1 | TRBV25-1
CASSLTGGLYEQYF | TRBJ2-7 | TRBV12-3/TRBV12-4
CASSLARVREGYEQYF | TRBJ2-7 | TRBV12-3/TRBV12-4
CASSGRARVGELFF | TRBJ2-2 | TRBV28
CSALAGGFTDTQYF | TRBJ2-3 | TRBV20-1
CSVISGGGGDTQYF | TRBJ2-3 | TRBV29-1
CASSIGRGGEAFF | TRBJ1-1 | TRBV19
CSATGSMNTQYF | TRBJ2-3 | TRBV20-1
CAISDGGLGEKLFF | TRBJ1-4 | TRBV10-3
CASSPRLGSYNEQFF | TRBJ2-1 | TRBV7-8
CSGVGSNQPQHF | TRBJ1-5 | TRBV20-1
CSARDGTRLSNQPQHF | TRBJ1-5 | TRBV20-1
CASSPGTGNNEQFF | TRBJ2-1 | TRBV12-3/TRBV12-4
CASSSQREGVNEQFF | TRBJ2-1 | TRBV7-3
CASSSDSGQAPGRKTQYF | TRBJ2-5 | TRBV11-3
CASRSIQGQGLAEAFF | TRBJ1-1 | TRBV28
CATSRKLQGGNGYTF | TRBJ1-2 | TRBV15
CASSFRGPGTQYF | TRBJ2-3 | TRBV28
CSVDQGPYEQYF | TRBJ2-7 | TRBV29-1
CASSLRAGVGTQYF | TRBJ2-5 | TRBV4-1
CASGRWVTGNEQFF | TRBJ2-1 | TRBV6-2/TRBV6-3